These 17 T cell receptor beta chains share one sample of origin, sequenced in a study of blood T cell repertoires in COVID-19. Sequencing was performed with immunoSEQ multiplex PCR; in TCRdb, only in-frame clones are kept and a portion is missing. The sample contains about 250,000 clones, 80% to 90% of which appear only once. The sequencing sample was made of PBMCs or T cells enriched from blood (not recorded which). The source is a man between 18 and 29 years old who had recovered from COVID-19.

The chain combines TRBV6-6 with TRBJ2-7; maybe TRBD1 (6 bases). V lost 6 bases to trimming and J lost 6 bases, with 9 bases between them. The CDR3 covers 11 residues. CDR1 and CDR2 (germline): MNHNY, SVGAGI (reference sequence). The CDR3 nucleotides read TGTGCCAGCAGCACAGGGTCCGAGCAGTACTTC. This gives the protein CASSTGSEQYF.

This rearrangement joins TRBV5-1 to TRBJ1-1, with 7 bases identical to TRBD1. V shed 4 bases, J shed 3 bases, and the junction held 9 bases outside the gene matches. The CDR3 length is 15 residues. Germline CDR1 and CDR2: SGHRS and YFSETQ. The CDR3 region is CASSPGDRADTEAFF. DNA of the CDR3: TGCGCCAGCAGCCCGGGCGACAGGGCCGACACTGAAGCTTTCTTT.

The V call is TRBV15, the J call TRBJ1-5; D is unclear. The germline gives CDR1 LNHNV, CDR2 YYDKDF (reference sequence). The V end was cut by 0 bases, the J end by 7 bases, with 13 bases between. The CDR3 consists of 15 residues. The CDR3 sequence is CATSRDLLKSQPQHF. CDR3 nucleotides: TGTGCCACCAGCAGAGACCTCTTAAAGAGCCAGCCCCAGCATTTT.

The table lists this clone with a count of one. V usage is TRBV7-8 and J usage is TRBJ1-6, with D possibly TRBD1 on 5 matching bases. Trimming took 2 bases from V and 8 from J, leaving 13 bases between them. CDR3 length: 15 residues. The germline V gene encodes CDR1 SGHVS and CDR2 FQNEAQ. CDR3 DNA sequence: TGTGCCAGCAGCTTATTGCAGGGATGGGATTCACCCCTCCACTTT. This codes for CASSLLQGWDSPLHF.

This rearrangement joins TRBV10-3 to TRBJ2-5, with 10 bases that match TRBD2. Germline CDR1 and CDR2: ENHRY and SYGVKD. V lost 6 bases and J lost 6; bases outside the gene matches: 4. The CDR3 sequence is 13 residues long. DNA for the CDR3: TGTGCCATCAGGGGACTAGCGATCAAGACCCAGTACTTC. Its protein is CAIRGLAIKTQYF.

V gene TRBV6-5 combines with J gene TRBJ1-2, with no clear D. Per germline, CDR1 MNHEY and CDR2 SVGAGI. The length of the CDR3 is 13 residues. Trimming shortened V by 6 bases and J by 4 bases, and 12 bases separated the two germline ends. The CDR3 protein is CASSLDGSYGYTF. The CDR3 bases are TGTGCCAGCAGCCTCGACGGGAGCTATGGCTACACCTTC.

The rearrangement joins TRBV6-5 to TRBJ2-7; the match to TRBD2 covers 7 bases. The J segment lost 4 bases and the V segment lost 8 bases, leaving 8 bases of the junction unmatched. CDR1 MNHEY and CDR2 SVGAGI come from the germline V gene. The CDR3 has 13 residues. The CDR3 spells CASRAREWYEQYF. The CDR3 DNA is TGTGCCAGCCGGGCGCGGGAGTGGTACGAGCAGTACTTC.

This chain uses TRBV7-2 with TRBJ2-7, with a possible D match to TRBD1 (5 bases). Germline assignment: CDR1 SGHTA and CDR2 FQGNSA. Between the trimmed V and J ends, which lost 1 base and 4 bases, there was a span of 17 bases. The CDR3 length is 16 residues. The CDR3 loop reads CASSLESFPGPYEQYF. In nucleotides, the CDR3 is TGTGCCAGCAGCTTAGAGTCTTTTCCAGGGCCTTACGAGCAGTACTTC. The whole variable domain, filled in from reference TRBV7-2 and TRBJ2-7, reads GAGVSQSPSNKVTEKGKDVELRCDPISGHTALYWYRQSLGQGLEFLIYFQGNSAPDKSGLPSDRFSAERTGGSVSTLTIQRTQQEDSAVYLCASSLESFPGPYEQYFGPGTRLTVT.

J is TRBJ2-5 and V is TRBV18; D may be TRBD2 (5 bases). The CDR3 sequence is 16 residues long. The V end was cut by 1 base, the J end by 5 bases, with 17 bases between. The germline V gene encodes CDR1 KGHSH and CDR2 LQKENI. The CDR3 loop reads CASSPRDSGKGETQYF. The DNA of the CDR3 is TGTGCCAGCTCACCACGAGATTCCGGGAAAGGGGAGACCCAGTACTTC.

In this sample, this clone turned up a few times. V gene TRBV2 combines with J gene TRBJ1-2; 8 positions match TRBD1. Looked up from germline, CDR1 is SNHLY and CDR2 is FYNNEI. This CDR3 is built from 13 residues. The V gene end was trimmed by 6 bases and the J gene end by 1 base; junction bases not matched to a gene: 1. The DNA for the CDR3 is TGTGCCAGCAGCGGACAGGGTAACTATGGCTACACCTTC. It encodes CASSGQGNYGYTF.

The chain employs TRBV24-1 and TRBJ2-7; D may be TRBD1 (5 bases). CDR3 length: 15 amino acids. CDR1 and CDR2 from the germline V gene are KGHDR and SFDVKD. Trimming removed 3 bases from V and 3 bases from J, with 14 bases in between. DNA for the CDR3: TGTGCCACCAGTGATGAGGTCCAGGGCGTCTACGAGCAGTACTTC. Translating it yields CATSDEVQGVYEQYF.

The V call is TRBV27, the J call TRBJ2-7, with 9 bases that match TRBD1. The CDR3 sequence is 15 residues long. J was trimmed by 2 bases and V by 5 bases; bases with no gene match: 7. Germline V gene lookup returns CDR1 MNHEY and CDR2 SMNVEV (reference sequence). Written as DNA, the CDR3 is TGTGCCAGCAGTCGGACAGGGGATCGCGCCTACGAGCAGTACTTC. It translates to CASSRTGDRAYEQYF.

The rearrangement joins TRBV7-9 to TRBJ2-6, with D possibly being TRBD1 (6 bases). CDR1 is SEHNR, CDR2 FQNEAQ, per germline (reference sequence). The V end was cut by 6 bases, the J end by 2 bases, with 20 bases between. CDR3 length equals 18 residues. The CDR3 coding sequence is TGTGCCAGCAGACCACCGTGGGGGCGCAAGGCTGGGGCCAACGTCCTGACTTTC. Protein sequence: CASRPPWGRKAGANVLTF.

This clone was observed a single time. The CDR3 here is CASSQPGGTNEKLFF. Here the CDR3 DNA reads TGCGCCAGCAGCCAGCCAGGGGGGACTAATGAAAAACTGTTTTTT. The chain carries TRBV4-1 and TRBJ1-4, with TRBD1 identical over 7 bases. Germline V gives CDR1 MGHRA, CDR2 YSYEKL. The CDR3 has 15 residues. The V gene end was trimmed by 3 bases and the J gene end by 2 bases; junction bases not matched to a gene: 3.

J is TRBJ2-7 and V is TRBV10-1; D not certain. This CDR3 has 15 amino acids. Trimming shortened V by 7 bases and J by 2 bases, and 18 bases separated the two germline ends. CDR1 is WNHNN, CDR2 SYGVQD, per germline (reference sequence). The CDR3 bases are TGCGCCAGCAAGACGGAACCTAGAGAACCCTACGAGCAGTACTTC. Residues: CASKTEPREPYEQYF.

The CDR3 bases are TGTGCCAGCAGCTACGCCCAAAGACAGATCCTAGGAAACACCATATATTTT. The encoded protein is CASSYAQRQILGNTIYF. This rearrangement joins TRBV5-8 to TRBJ1-3; possible D gene TRBD1, 5 bases. There are 17 residues in the CDR3. Trimming removed 3 bases at V and 4 bases at J, with 20 bases between. Germline V gene sequence: CDR1 SGHTS, CDR2 YDEGEE.

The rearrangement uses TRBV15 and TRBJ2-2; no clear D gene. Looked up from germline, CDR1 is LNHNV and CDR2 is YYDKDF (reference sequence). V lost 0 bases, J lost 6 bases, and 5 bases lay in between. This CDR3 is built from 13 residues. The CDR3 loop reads CATSRDQAGELFF. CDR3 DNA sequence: TGTGCCACCAGCAGAGATCAGGCCGGGGAGCTGTTTTTT.